The 31 T cell receptor beta chains below come from one sample, sequenced in a study of identical twins. TCRdb reprocessed the 5' RACE reads via MiXCR and lists one record per CDR3 protein. Of approximately 670,000 distinct CDR3 sequences listed, 5.5% to 7.5% are singletons. Sequencing was carried out using naive T cells sorted from blood. The receptors come from a young man in good health.

The rearrangement uses TRBV5-5 and TRBJ2-7; D perhaps matches TRBD2 (6 bases). Deletions cut 4 bases from V and 6 bases from J, with 14 bases between. The CDR3 runs to 13 residues. Germline V gene data show CDR1 as SGHKS and CDR2 as YYEKEE (reference sequence). This chain's CDR3 is CASSRGGRGEQYV. The CDR3 nucleotides are TGTGCCAGCAGCCGGGGAGGACGAGGCGAGCAGTACGTC.

This clonotype was recorded at least ten times. J is TRBJ2-3 and V is TRBV7-6, with 10 nucleotides matching TRBD2. V trimming: 4 bases; J trimming: 0 bases; junction bases outside the gene matches: 7. The CDR3 runs to 17 residues. Looked up from germline, CDR1 is SGHVS and CDR2 is FNYEAQ. The CDR3 here is CASSSPTSGASTDTQYF. The CDR3 DNA is TGTGCCAGCAGCTCGCCCACTAGCGGGGCTAGCACAGATACGCAGTATTTT.

Ten or more counts support this clonotype. V gene TRBV29-1 combines with J gene TRBJ2-1; D gene unclear. Germline V gives CDR1 SQVTM, CDR2 ANQGSEA. The length of the CDR3 is 11 residues. Trimming took off 0 bases at V and 4 bases at J, with 1 base between the two ends. The CDR3 nucleotides are TGCAGCGTTGAAGAATACAATGAGCAGTTCTTC. Residues: CSVEEYNEQFF.

This clonotype was detected a few times. This chain links TRBV5-1 with TRBJ2-5; unclear D gene. The V and J ends lost 3 bases and 0 bases respectively, with 9 bases between them. Germline V gene data show CDR1 as SGHRS and CDR2 as YFSETQ. The CDR3 contains 14 residues. As DNA, the CDR3 is TGCGCCAGCAGCTCCAACTCCTACCAAGAGACCCAGTACTTC. Protein sequence: CASSSNSYQETQYF.

V usage is TRBV20-1 and J usage is TRBJ2-3; 9 nucleotides match TRBD2. With V trimmed by 4 bases and J by 7 bases, 12 bases remained unmatched. CDR1 is DFQATT, CDR2 SNEGSKA, per germline (reference sequence). The CDR3 sequence is 15 residues long. This CDR3 is CSAIGISGSGNTQYF. CDR3 DNA: TGCAGTGCTATAGGAATTAGCGGGAGCGGTAATACGCAGTATTTT.

The rearrangement uses TRBV13 and TRBJ2-1; D unresolved. The germline gives CDR1 PRHDT, CDR2 FYEKMQ (reference sequence). The length of the CDR3 is 16 residues. Between the trimmed V and J ends, which lost 5 bases and 5 bases, there was a span of 19 bases. Here the CDR3 reads CASSQGSPARDNEQFF. The CDR3 region has the DNA TGTGCCAGCAGCCAAGGCAGCCCAGCCCGGGACAATGAGCAGTTCTTC.

This clonotype has ten or more counts. The genes are TRBV5-1 and TRBJ1-6, with a tentative D call TRBD1 (5 bases). Trimming cost V 4 bases and J 7 bases, with 18 bases left between them. The germline V gene encodes CDR1 SGHRS and CDR2 YFSETQ. This CDR3 is 16 amino acids long. CDR3 DNA: TGCGCCAGCAGCCCTTCCGGGACGGTGAGGAATTCACCCCTCCACTTT. It yields the protein CASSPSGTVRNSPLHF.

This clonotype was found many times. The chain couples TRBV6-1 to TRBJ2-7; D may be TRBD1 or TRBD2 (6 bases each). The CDR3 is 14 amino acids. CDR1 and CDR2 (germline): MNHNS, SASEGT. The V end was cut by 10 bases, the J end by 4 bases, with 20 bases between. The CDR3 protein is CATAMGGVEYEQYF. As DNA, the CDR3 is TGTGCCACCGCGATGGGGGGCGTGGAGTACGAGCAGTACTTC.

This clonotype was detected many times. This sequence joins TRBV15 and TRBJ2-7; D not resolved. Germline V gene data show CDR1 as LNHNV and CDR2 as YYDKDF (reference sequence). This CDR3 contains 16 residues. The ends were cut back, 9 bases at V and 0 bases at J, with 21 bases in the middle. DNA of the CDR3: TGTGCCACTCGGCTCTTTTCCCAGGTTAGCTCCTACGAGCAGTACTTC. It encodes CATRLFSQVSSYEQYF.

This clonotype was observed many times. The V gene is TRBV9, the J gene TRBJ2-1, with D unresolved. Trimming left V 0 bases short and J 6 bases short, with 4 bases between. This CDR3 has 12 amino acids. The germline V gene encodes CDR1 SGDLS and CDR2 YYNGEE. For the CDR3, the DNA is TGTGCCAGCAGCGTAGGGCTCAATGAGCAGTTCTTC. Translating it yields CASSVGLNEQFF.

This clonotype was seen many times. V and J are TRBV29-1 and TRBJ2-5, with D tentatively TRBD2 (6 bases). Germline CDR1 is SQVTM and CDR2 is ANQGSEA. Between the trimmed V and J ends, which lost 0 bases and 5 bases, there was a span of 13 bases. The CDR3 spans 14 residues. The CDR3 DNA reads TGCAGCGTTGAAGAGTCAGGGAGGATCGAGACCCAGTACTTC. It encodes CSVEESGRIETQYF.

In its sample, this clonotype was seen many times. This chain connects TRBV11-2 to TRBJ1-4; TRBD1 might be the D (5 bases). V dropped 5 bases and J dropped 7 bases, with 17 bases sitting between them. The CDR3 is 15 residues long. The germline V gene has CDR1 SGHAT and CDR2 FQNNGV. CDR3 in DNA: TGTGCCAGCAGCCCCGGGCAGGGTGGGGTTGAAAAACTGTTTTTT. Amino acid sequence: CASSPGQGGVEKLFF.

At least ten counts were recorded for this clonotype. This chain connects TRBV5-1 to TRBJ2-1; 9 bases agree with TRBD2. V shed 6 bases, J shed 7 bases, and the junction held 8 bases outside the gene matches. The V gene's germline CDR1 is SGHRS and CDR2 YFSETQ. CDR3 size: 14 residues. CDR3 amino acids: CASKREEGMNEQFF. CDR3 bases: TGCGCCAGCAAGCGGGAGGAGGGGATGAATGAGCAGTTCTTC.

This clonotype was seen ten or more times. The V gene is TRBV5-6, the J gene TRBJ2-1, with D possibly called TRBD1 or TRBD2 (6 bases each). CDR1 SGHDT and CDR2 YYEEEE come from the germline V gene. V was clipped by 3 bases and J by 10 bases, with 8 bases between them. This CDR3 comprises 11 residues. The DNA for the CDR3 is TGTGCCAGCAGCTGGGGGGCCGAGCAGTTCTTC. It codes for CASSWGAEQFF. The whole variable domain, remainder taken from reference TRBV5-6 and TRBJ2-1, is DAGVTQSPTHLIKTRGQQVTLRCSPKSGHDTVSWYQQALGQGPQFIFQYYEEEERQRGNFPDRFSGHQFPNYSSELNVNALLLGDSALYLCASSWGAEQFFGPGTRLTVL.

This clonotype was recorded a few times. The rearrangement joins TRBV12-3 or TRBV12-4 to TRBJ2-7, with 11 bases that match TRBD1. This CDR3 region has 16 residues. V shed 1 base, J shed 5 bases, and the junction held 7 bases outside the gene matches. CDR3 in amino acids: CASSLDLGQGVHEQYF. DNA of the CDR3: TGTGCCAGCAGTTTAGATCTGGGACAGGGGGTCCACGAGCAGTACTTC.

This clonotype was counted many times. The rearrangement links TRBV20-1 to TRBJ2-1; 10 bases fit TRBD2. This CDR3 spans 14 amino acids. The J segment lost 4 bases and the V segment lost 2 bases, leaving 2 bases of the junction unmatched. The germline CDR1 and CDR2 sequences are DFQATT and SNEGSKA (reference sequence). This chain's CDR3 is CSARPTSGYNEQFF. Here the CDR3 DNA reads TGCAGTGCTAGACCGACTAGCGGGTACAATGAGCAGTTCTTC.

This clonotype was counted many times. The chain has TRBV27 and TRBJ2-7, with D perhaps assigned TRBD1 or TRBD2 (5 bases each). The CDR3 covers 12 residues. The germline V gene has CDR1 MNHEY and CDR2 SMNVEV (reference sequence). Trimming pared 6 bases from V and 6 bases from J, leaving 12 bases between. This CDR3 is CASSRGAVEQYF. As DNA, the CDR3 is TGTGCCAGCAGCCGAGGGGCGGTCGAGCAGTACTTC.

The chain links TRBV6-5 to TRBJ2-3; D perhaps matches TRBD2 (6 bases). Germline loops: CDR1 MNHEY, CDR2 SVGAGI. There are 15 residues in the CDR3. The V end was cut by 2 bases, the J end by 2 bases, with 11 bases between. In DNA form, the CDR3 reads TGTGCCAGCAGTTACACGGGAGCGACCACAGATACGCAGTATTTT. It yields the protein CASSYTGATTDTQYF.

This clonotype was detected only once. The rearrangement uses TRBV11-1 and TRBJ2-6; D is perhaps TRBD1 (6 bases). With 1 base removed from V and 2 bases from J, the gap between germline ends came to 9 bases. The germline CDR1 and CDR2 sequences are SGHAT and FQDESV (reference sequence). This CDR3 has 16 residues. As DNA, the CDR3 is TGTGCCAGCAGCTTAGGGTCAGGGGCTGGGGCCAACGTCCTGACTTTC. Translated, it gives CASSLGSGAGANVLTF.

Notes on this clonotype: The missing conserved phenylalanine or tryptophan at the end of this CDR3 makes a read error likely. CDR3 protein: CAINGRSSYEQYD. CDR3 bases: TGTGCCATCAATGGAAGGAGCTCCTACGAGCAGTACGAC. V gene TRBV10-3 combines with J gene TRBJ2-7, with D hard to call. There are 13 residues in the CDR3. The germline V gene encodes CDR1 ENHRY and CDR2 SYGVKD. Deletions cut 7 bases from V and 0 bases from J, with 10 bases between.

The V and J genes are TRBV20-1 and TRBJ2-1, with 7 bases lining up with TRBD2. CDR3 length equals 16 residues. J was trimmed by 0 bases and V by 0 bases; bases with no gene match: 5. In germline, CDR1 is DFQATT, CDR2 SNEGSKA (reference sequence). The CDR3 region has the DNA TGCAGTGCTAGAGATACGCGGGGGAGCTCCTACAATGAGCAGTTCTTC. Its protein product is CSARDTRGSSYNEQFF.

This clonotype showed up just a few times. This rearrangement joins TRBV5-1 to TRBJ2-7, with D perhaps TRBD2 (5 bases). This CDR3 region has 16 residues. The germline V gene encodes CDR1 SGHRS and CDR2 YFSETQ. V was shortened by 2 bases and J by 7 bases, with 22 bases between the two germline ends. The CDR3 DNA is TGCGCCAGCAGCTTCTGTATCGAGCGGTCCCGACTAGAGCAGTACGTC. Translating it yields CASSFCIERSRLEQYV.

This clonotype was detected ten times or more. V and J are TRBV29-1 and TRBJ2-1, with TRBD2 identical over 13 bases. The CDR3 has 16 amino acids. Germline CDR1 and CDR2: SQVTM and ANQGSEA. V lost 2 bases to trimming and J lost 4 bases; unmatched junction nucleotides: 5. Here the CDR3 DNA reads TGCAGCGTTGAAAGGACTAGCGGGAGAAAGTACAATGAGCAGTTCTTC. It is translated as CSVERTSGRKYNEQFF.

This clonotype came up a few times. The chain uses TRBV30 and TRBJ2-1, with 13 bases fitting TRBD2. Germline V gene sequence: CDR1 GTSNPN, CDR2 SVGIG (reference sequence). The CDR3 consists of 13 residues. For the CDR3, the DNA is TGTGCTTTACTAGCGGGAGGGTACAATGAGCAGTTCTTC. It specifies CALLAGGYNEQFF.

This clonotype came up many times. The rearrangement uses TRBV5-1 and TRBJ2-3; no firm D call. With 2 bases removed from V and 2 bases from J, the gap between germline ends came to 12 bases. The CDR3 spans 15 residues. Germline CDR1 SGHRS, CDR2 YFSETQ. DNA for the CDR3: TGCGCCAGCAGCTTAGGGTCCTACCACACAGATACGCAGTATTTT. Translation gives CASSLGSYHTDTQYF.

This clonotype was counted between two and nine times. The chain has TRBV5-1 and TRBJ1-1; the D gene is possibly TRBD1 (6 bases). The V end was cut by 4 bases, the J end by 4 bases, with 14 bases between. Germline loops: CDR1 SGHRS, CDR2 YFSETQ. The CDR3 runs 14 residues. The CDR3 spells CASSLRGVSTEAFF. The CDR3 region has the DNA TGCGCCAGCAGCCTTAGGGGGGTGAGCACTGAAGCTTTCTTT.

There are many counts of this clonotype. The chain carries TRBV5-5 and TRBJ2-3, with 11 bases aligning to TRBD1. CDR3 length: 15 residues. V shed 3 bases and J 4 bases; nucleotides not matched to a gene: 4. Per germline, CDR1 SGHKS and CDR2 YYEKEE (reference sequence). Here the CDR3 DNA reads TGTGCCAGCAGCTGGGGACAGGGGGGAGCAGATACGCAGTATTTT. It encodes CASSWGQGGADTQYF.

This clonotype was seen many times. The chain couples TRBV20-1 to TRBJ2-3; the match to TRBD2 covers 10 bases. The trim removed 7 bases at V and 2 bases at J, leaving 6 bases unmatched. Germline CDR1 reads DFQATT; CDR2 reads SNEGSKA (reference sequence). The CDR3 is 14 residues long. The DNA for the CDR3 is TGCAGTGGAGGAGCGGGAGGGTACACAGATACGCAGTATTTT. Translating gives CSGGAGGYTDTQYF.

This clonotype was observed at least ten times. The rearrangement links TRBV12-3 or TRBV12-4 to TRBJ2-1, with D possibly being TRBD1 (6 bases). Deletions cut 3 bases from V and 4 bases from J, with 10 bases between. The CDR3 sequence is 14 residues long. The CDR3 region is CASSFAQGYNEQFF. For the CDR3, the DNA is TGTGCCAGCAGTTTTGCACAGGGTTACAATGAGCAGTTCTTC.

This clonotype has a count of ten or more. The chain employs TRBV15 and TRBJ2-7; 10 bases agree with TRBD1. This CDR3 has 15 amino acids. The germline V gene encodes CDR1 LNHNV and CDR2 YYDKDF (reference sequence). J lost 4 bases, V lost 5 bases, and 8 bases had no gene match. This chain's CDR3 is CATSATGQGLYEQYV. The CDR3 nucleotides read TGTGCCACCAGCGCTACGGGACAGGGGCTTTACGAGCAGTACGTC.

At least ten counts were recorded for this clonotype. The chain joins TRBV4-1 to TRBJ1-2; D uncertain. The CDR3 is made up of 12 amino acids. Germline CDR1 reads MGHRA; CDR2 reads YSYEKL. V shed 1 base and J shed 5 bases, with 5 bases lying between them. The CDR3 coding sequence is TGCGCCAGCAGCCAAGTTGATTATGGCTACACCTTC. It codes for CASSQVDYGYTF.